These 20 T cell receptor beta chains were all obtained from the same sample, sequenced in a study of blood T cell repertoires in COVID-19. Sequencing used immunoSEQ multiplex PCR; TCRdb keeps in-frame clones, though not all of them. The sample lists tens of thousands of clones; around 88% were seen once. Sequencing input: peripheral blood. The origin of the receptors is a woman aged 70-85 years with acute or convalescent COVID-19.

The V gene is TRBV19, the J gene TRBJ1-2; tentative D call: TRBD1 (6 bases). In germline, CDR1 is LNHDA, CDR2 SQIVND (reference sequence). Trimming removed 5 bases at V and 4 bases at J, with 14 bases between. This CDR3 spans 14 amino acids. The DNA for the CDR3 is TGTGCCAGTAGTTTTCCAGGGGAAGGCTATGGCTACACCTTC. It encodes CASSFPGEGYGYTF.

The chain is built from TRBV27 and TRBJ1-2; 7 bases agree with TRBD1. Trimming cost V 2 bases and J 8 bases; bases outside gene matches: 5. Per germline, CDR1 MNHEY and CDR2 SMNVEV (reference sequence). The CDR3 covers 13 residues. The CDR3 DNA follows: TGTGCCAGCAGTTTAACAGGGGCTCGCGGCTACACCTTC. It yields the protein CASSLTGARGYTF.

The chain uses TRBV7-2 and TRBJ2-3, with 8 bases identical to TRBD2. J was trimmed by 7 bases and V by 5 bases; bases with no gene match: 17. CDR1 is SGHTA, CDR2 FQGNSA, per germline. The CDR3 spans 17 residues. As DNA, the CDR3 is TGTGCCAGCAGCGGACGGGCTAGCGGGTCGTCAGGTCATACGCAGTATTTT. Amino acids: CASSGRASGSSGHTQYF.

This clone was recorded only once. The chain recombines TRBV5-1 with TRBJ2-1; a weak D match, TRBD2 (6 bases). Looked up from germline, CDR1 is SGHRS and CDR2 is YFSETQ. The ends were cut back, 2 bases at V and 6 bases at J, with 21 bases in the middle. CDR3 size: 17 residues. The CDR3 region is CASSLRTGTLGSNEQFF. The CDR3 coding sequence is TGCGCCAGCAGCTTACGAACCGGGACTCTCGGCTCCAATGAGCAGTTCTTC.

The chain couples TRBV28 to TRBJ1-1, with D perhaps TRBD1 (6 bases). Germline V gives CDR1 MDHEN, CDR2 SYDVKM. The V gene lost 4 bases and the J gene lost 4 bases, with 10 bases spanning the gap. The CDR3 extends over 13 amino acids. The DNA for the CDR3 is TGTGCCAGCAGTTCCGGACAGACCACTGAAGCTTTCTTT. Translation gives CASSSGQTTEAFF.

The chain is built from TRBV2 and TRBJ2-1; 9 bases are a match to TRBD2. The germline V gene has CDR1 SNHLY and CDR2 FYNNEI. V trimming: 6 bases; J trimming: 5 bases; junction bases outside the gene matches: 2. CDR3 length equals 13 residues. Written as DNA, the CDR3 is TGTGCCAGCAGGCTAGCGGGGAACAATGAGCAGTTCTTC. Encoded protein: CASRLAGNNEQFF.

V usage is TRBV7-9 and J usage is TRBJ2-2; possible D gene TRBD1, 6 bases. The V gene's germline CDR1 is SEHNR and CDR2 FQNEAQ (reference sequence). The germline V and J ends were trimmed by 9 bases and 5 bases, with 10 bases remaining between them. The CDR3 length is 12 residues. The CDR3 nucleotides read TGTGCCAGTCTGCAGGGGACCGGGGAGCTGTTTTTT. It translates to CASLQGTGELFF.

The table lists this clone with a count of one. The J gene is TRBJ2-3, the V gene TRBV7-6; D possibly corresponds to TRBD2 (7 bases). The CDR3 has 16 amino acids. Germline loops: CDR1 SGHVS, CDR2 FNYEAQ. V lost 5 bases and J 5 bases, leaving 20 bases between the germline ends. CDR3 in amino acids: CASSMTGGGEGDTQYF. The DNA of the CDR3 is TGTGCCAGCAGCATGACAGGCGGGGGTGAAGGAGATACGCAGTATTTT.

This clone was seen at least ten times. This sequence joins TRBV27 and TRBJ2-5; D perhaps matches TRBD1 (6 bases). Germline lookup yields CDR1 MNHEY and CDR2 SMNVEV (reference sequence). Trimming took 8 bases from V and 2 from J, leaving 15 bases between them. This CDR3 contains 14 residues. The CDR3 spells CASQGSTGQETQYF. In DNA, the CDR3 is TGTGCCAGCCAGGGGTCAACGGGTCAAGAGACCCAGTACTTC.

The V and J genes are TRBV18 and TRBJ2-7; 9 positions agree with TRBD1. CDR1 and CDR2 (germline): KGHSH, LQKENI. CDR3 length equals 14 residues. The V segment lost 5 bases and the J segment 3 bases; nucleotides outside the gene matches: 5. CDR3 bases: TGTGCCAGCTCATCTCAGGGACAGGGCTACGAGCAGTACTTC. This sequence encodes CASSSQGQGYEQYF.

The genes are TRBV14 and TRBJ1-2; 9 nucleotides align to TRBD1. This CDR3 contains 16 residues. The V and J ends lost 4 bases and 8 bases, in that order; junction bases with no gene match: 14. Germline loops: CDR1 SGHDN, CDR2 FVKESK. CDR3 DNA: TGTGCCAGCAGCCCCGGACAGGGGAGCAGTTGGGTCGGCTACACCTTC. Amino acids: CASSPGQGSSWVGYTF.

The chain uses TRBV5-4 and TRBJ1-3; D is uncertain. Trimming pared 0 bases from V and 0 bases from J, leaving 10 bases between. Per germline, CDR1 SGHNT and CDR2 YYREEE (reference sequence). The CDR3 extends over 16 amino acids. CDR3 in DNA: TGTGCCAGCAGCTTGGGGGCAGAGAGCTCTGGAAACACCATATATTTT. Translation: CASSLGAESSGNTIYF.

The chain couples TRBV5-1 to TRBJ2-3; no reliable D call. The CDR3 runs to 11 residues. From germline, CDR1 is SGHRS and CDR2 YFSETQ. V lost 3 bases and J lost 5, with 4 bases in between. CDR3 sequence: CASSSVDTQYF. CDR3 nucleotide sequence: TGCGCCAGCAGCTCTGTAGATACGCAGTATTTT. The entire variable domain, with the rest obtained from reference TRBV5-1 and TRBJ2-3, is as follows: KAGVTQTPRYLIKTRGQQVTLSCSPISGHRSVSWYQQTPGQGLQFLFEYFSETQRNKGNFPGRFSGRQFSNSRSEMNVSTLELGDSALYLCASSSVDTQYFGPGTRLTVL.

This chain links TRBV5-1 with TRBJ2-5; perhaps TRBD2 as D (6 bases). The V end was cut by 3 bases, the J end by 2 bases, with 8 bases between. This CDR3 has 13 residues. In germline, CDR1 is SGHRS, CDR2 YFSETQ. The CDR3 DNA follows: TGCGCCAGCAGCTGGGGGGAGCAAGAGACCCAGTACTTC. Translating gives CASSWGEQETQYF.

The V gene is TRBV5-6, the J gene TRBJ1-5; the D gene is possibly TRBD1 (5 bases). This CDR3 is built from 15 residues. Germline V gene lookup returns CDR1 SGHDT and CDR2 YYEEEE. Trimming pared 0 bases from V and 4 bases from J, leaving 11 bases between. The CDR3 DNA is TGTGCCAGCAGCTTGGCCGGAGGGGCAAATCAGCCCCAGCATTTT. Translated: CASSLAGGANQPQHF.

J is TRBJ1-2 and V is TRBV19; D is unresolved. Germline lookup yields CDR1 LNHDA and CDR2 SQIVND (reference sequence). This CDR3 spans 14 amino acids. The V end was cut by 5 bases, the J end by 4 bases, with 14 bases between. CDR3: CASSAAAGSYGYTF. The CDR3 DNA reads as TGTGCCAGTAGTGCCGCCGCCGGTAGCTATGGCTACACCTTC.

The genes are TRBV7-9 and TRBJ1-2; 9 bases fit TRBD1. Looked up from germline, CDR1 is SEHNR and CDR2 is FQNEAQ (reference sequence). The CDR3 is 13 amino acids. The V gene end was trimmed by 5 bases and the J gene end by 7 bases; junction bases not matched to a gene: 5. Here the CDR3 reads CASSHRGRIGYTF. The CDR3 DNA sequence: TGTGCCAGCAGCCACAGGGGGCGCATTGGCTACACCTTC.

The chain uses TRBV6-4 and TRBJ2-1; the D is unclear. The V gene lost 3 bases and the J gene lost 4 bases, with 13 bases spanning the gap. Germline V lookup: CDR1 MRHNA, CDR2 SNTAGT. This CDR3 has 15 residues. CDR3 sequence (DNA): TGTGCCAGCAGTGAGCAGGCCTCTGGGTACAATGAGCAGTTCTTC. Translated: CASSEQASGYNEQFF.

The V and J genes are TRBV28 and TRBJ1-2; 9 bases are shared with TRBD1. Germline V gene lookup returns CDR1 MDHEN and CDR2 SYDVKM. The junction had 11 bases not matched to a gene; V was cut back by 7 bases and J by 8 bases. The CDR3 loop spans 14 amino acids. CDR3 nucleotides: TGTGCCAGCACCCTCGGGGGACAGGGTAAAGGCTACACCTTC. It is translated as CASTLGGQGKGYTF.

V is TRBV4-2 and J is TRBJ1-2; 9 bases fit TRBD1. The CDR3 spans 16 residues. From germline, CDR1 is LGHNA and CDR2 YNFKEQ. Trimming at V came to 1 base and at J to 5 bases, leaving 8 bases not matched to a gene. In DNA form, the CDR3 reads TGTGCCAGCAGCCAAGTGGGGGACAGGGTGAGGTATGGCTACACCTTC. It codes for CASSQVGDRVRYGYTF.